This T cell receptor (beta chain) was recorded in a study of immune evolution from preneoplasia to lung adenocarcinoma. Details on this clone: Its antigen is not known.

General study points: Normal lung had the highest top T cell clone frequencies. Normal lung had highest clonality; later lesions appeared denser, more diverse. KRAS-mutant nodules had the highest T cell clonality.

V was clipped by 0 bases and J by 2 bases; unmatched bases: 6. CDR3 size: 16 residues. Germline assignment: CDR1 ENHRY and CDR2 SYGVKD. The data were produced by immunoSEQ multiplex PCR, yet TCRdb's version contains in-frame clones alone and is incomplete. The table lists 11,000 to 15,000 clones, approximately 77% of them singletons, with 2.5% to 3.5% in the top ten. Between the mid-2010s and the late 2010s, patients underwent resection in Japan or China. This chain links TRBV10-3 with TRBJ2-7; 8 bases line up with TRBD1. The origin of this receptor is a person aged 55-80 years with lung adenocarcinoma. The source material was FFPE minimally invasive lung adenocarcinoma tissue. CDR3 nucleotide sequence: TGTGCCATCAGTGAGTCGTCGGACAGGGTTACCTACGAGCAGTACTTC. Translating it yields CAISESSDRVTYEQYF.